This T cell receptor (beta chain) came from a study of cytomegalovirus exposure and HLA in healthy donors (dated by TCRdb to the late 2010s). Notes on the research overall: An earlier analysis of about 530 of the donors reported around 280 Gb of sequence data and roughly 120 million unique TCR beta sequences obtained from roughly 180 million T cells. An early release covering just under 650 HLA-typed donors comprised about 310 gigabases of sequencing data and approximately 85 million unique TCR sequences. The genetic ancestry cluster associated with self-reported Caucasian donors included around four fifths of the roughly 410 genotyped donors. The aim of the study was to test whether cataloging public T cell receptors could identify signatures of past pathogen exposure. The study profiled the T cell repertoires of approximately 700 subjects by immunosequencing and related them to cytomegalovirus serostatus. In addition to the first cohort of about 650 subjects, a separate validation cohort of 130 or so different subjects was used. To predict cytomegalovirus infection status, the study combined high-throughput TCR immunosequencing, statistical association of individual TCRs with disease status, and machine learning. In a later analysis, previously published TCR beta repertoires from 666 donors were re-analyzed and high-resolution HLA genotyping was added so that TCR occurrence patterns could be studied. In the later analysis, no new phenotypic data were used to find candidate immune exposures; instead, reliance was placed on TCR beta sequences and their occurrence across donors. To decide whether each TCR beta V gene segment behaved as functional or pseudogenic, an earlier analysis of several hundred of the donors relied on high-throughput TCR beta sequencing. Alongside the repertoire data, information on donor age, sex, ethnicity and CMV serostatus was compiled. In a later genetic analysis, genome-wide SNP genotypes for about 55% of the roughly 670 donors were used, and that subset was treated as a discovery cohort. Every discovery cohort repertoire had been produced on one sequencing platform. Class I and class II HLA loci were covered by the typing at four-digit resolution. The number of typed donors differed by locus: 629-630 for A, B, C, DRB1 and DQB1; 500 to 550 for DQA1; some 590 for DPA1; and about 470 for DPB1. Five DR-DQ haplotypes were handled as single units for association and clustering, since linkage in the cohort was strong. Among around 400 genotyped donors of the cohort, an average of around 240,000 unique TCR beta nucleotide sequences were sequenced per donor, 15% to 20% of them non-productive. Paper-wide results and their limitations: Specific HLA alleles were associated with 18,000 or so TCR beta sequences at a false discovery rate of 0.05 in a later analysis. In the study, some 160 TCR beta chains were listed as associated with cytomegalovirus. Fewer than 20 rarely observed V segments, including chromosome 9 orphons, were excluded from the earlier analysis of approximately 500 of the donors because counts were too low. Because the 87-base-pair reads could not distinguish some IMGT-functional V segments, including TRBV6-2 and TRBV6-3, those segments were excluded. Linkage disequilibrium might explain the correlated functional status among segregating V segments, but an unknown experimental factor could not be excluded. CMV serostatus was the only immune exposure information available for the cohort. The authors suggested that the approach could potentially be extended to other disease states and immunological phenotypes. In a later genetic analysis, a missense DCLRE1C variant was associated with V-gene and J-gene trimming of TCR beta chains, and the association was replicated in an independent cohort. Strong co-occurrence of HLA alleles, especially DR and DQ, made assigning TCR associations to individual alleles difficult. According to a later analysis, TCR association rates differed among HLA loci, with DRB1 alleles showing the most associated TCRs and HLA-C alleles showing the fewest. Roughly uniform sequencing depth across donors was assumed in presence/absence analyses, although this assumption may not hold. A later analysis found that HLA-associated TCR beta chains were more clonally expanded and had lower generation probabilities than equally common non-associated chains. A further reported finding was that TCR beta sequences accurately predicted the HLA-A and HLA-B alleles for most subjects in the first cohort. A later analysis reported that several top co-occurrence clusters appeared linked to parvovirus B19, influenza, CMV and Epstein-Barr virus. Most TCR sequences were observed very rarely across donors, whereas some public TCRs were present in many individuals. In vitro tests confirmed that a few of the cytomegalovirus-associated TCR beta chains recognize cytomegalovirus antigens. In this cohort, only TCR beta chains were sequenced, and detectable features were limited by the absence of alpha or paired-chain data. The classifier was reported to diagnose cytomegalovirus status with high specificity and sensitivity in both the original cohort and the validation cohort. In an earlier analysis of over 550 of the donors, most TCR beta V segments were observed in productive rearrangements about 87% or about 30% of the time, broadly matching IMGT annotations. HLA typing was unavailable for some donors at each locus, so association tests used only the typed subset. In a later analysis, most CMV-associated TCR beta chains were found to appear HLA-restricted, with HLA associations seemingly driven largely by CMV exposure. A cluster of highly shared sequence variants was judged likely to represent a technical artifact of the sequencing pipeline. In a later genetic analysis, fewer N-insertions in productive TCRs were reported among donors in an Asian-associated ancestry cluster than the 666-donor mean.

The CDR3 contains 14 residues, cysteine and phenylalanine counted. Only the CDR3 portion is preserved as DNA: 42 bases, with reading frame beginning at the first base. CDR1 and CDR2, per the germline V gene (reference sequence), are SGHNT and YYREEE. V was cut back by 1 base and J by 2 bases, leaving a gap of 9 bases between them. Details on this clone: Its antigen has not been determined. Base quality data are lacking; no much larger clone is found one base away.

The library came from the immunoSEQ multiplex PCR assay. The multiplex PCR relied on a mix of 60 forward primers for TCR Vbeta segments and 13 reverse primers for TCR Jbeta segments. The CDR3 region of rearranged TCR beta genes was amplified from genomic DNA with a multiplex PCR assay. The amplified TCR beta libraries were sequenced on the Illumina HiSeq System as 87-base-pair reads. The paper's processing steps were these. Across the 670 or so repertoires, a later analysis counted 80 million or so unique TCR beta chains, roughly 11 million of which were shared by at least two donors. To remove PCR and sequencing errors, raw reads were error-corrected and collapsed into unique sequences using a nearest-neighbor algorithm that merged closely related sequences. Alignment of CDR3 sequences to IMGT reference sequences was used to assign V, D and J gene segments. For a sequence to be retained, a match of at least six nucleotides was required to both a V gene segment and a J gene segment. Rearrangements were called productive when the CDR3 lacked stop codons and stayed in frame with V and J; all others were non-productive. Following IMGT convention, CDR3 was defined as the stretch from the second conserved V-encoded cysteine to the conserved J-encoded phenylalanine. Sequences without an unambiguous match to a single V gene segment were excluded from the earlier analysis of a few hundred of the donors. In an earlier analysis of some 590 of the donors, V segments were called functional above 56.7% productive rearrangements and were called segregating when the between-donor standard deviation exceeded 5%. A statistical classification framework was developed to diagnose cytomegalovirus status using the catalog of TCR beta chain sequences. In a later analysis, TCR nucleotide sequences were compared against IMGT/GENE-DB human TR gene sequences so that V and J genes could be assigned. The TCRdist pipeline was used in a later analysis to assign CDR3 sequences and most-parsimonious VDJ recombination scenarios. In a later analysis, each TCR beta chain was defined by its CDR3 amino acid sequence together with its V-gene family, and reads without a unique V-gene family were excluded. To address suspected cross-contamination and a sequencing artifact, a later analysis removed 550 to 750 highly shared, low-generation-probability nucleotide sequences. In a later analysis, a clonal expansion index for each public chain was calculated from normalized within-repertoire ranks of inferred template counts. Generation probabilities in a later analysis came from a VDJ recombination model fitted to out-of-frame rearrangements, and those results were checked against IGoR. In a later analysis, TCR-TCR, TCR-HLA and TCR-CMV co-occurrence was scored with hypergeometric tests, and a repertoire-size bias correction was applied to TCR pairs. To estimate false discovery rates, a later analysis permuted the HLA or CMV assignments 20 times. A later analysis grouped co-occurring TCRs with DBSCAN, adding TCRdist sequence similarity when clustering within HLA-allele-positive subsets. Repertoires with fewer than 30,000 or more than 120,000 public chains were left out of co-occurrence clustering, as were a few repertoires with anomalous nucleotide sharing. TCRdb's version of the immuneACCESS table is confined to in-frame rearrangements and falls short of the full clone set. An unresolved V gene accounts for under half of the shortfall where checked; the remainder is of unknown origin. V, J and clone size derive from that table, while D and trimming were established from the DNA sequence. The sample data list over 200,000 clones, and approximately 84% of these were observed just once. 0.58% of the sample lies in the top ten.

The cohort consisted of 650 to 850 healthy bone marrow donors. At the time of sampling, every cohort member was nominally healthy, though immune exposures that went unrecorded were likely present. The donor tested CMV seronegative and was one of the 352 seronegative cohort members. A peripheral blood sample was provided by each donor, and peripheral blood mononuclear cells were used for TCR beta sequencing. The Qiagen DNeasy Blood Extraction Kit was used to extract genomic DNA from the blood cell samples. Recombination connected TRBV5-4 to TRBJ1-1; the D gene is unclear. This TCR was sampled from a woman in her thirties or forties in good health and CMV-seronegative. The sequencing sample was made of PBMCs. The DNA sequence follows: TGTGCCAGCAGCTTGTTCGGCGGAAACACTGAAGCTTTCTTT. This encodes CASSLFGGNTEAFF. Supplemented by the reference TRBV5-4 and TRBJ1-1 proteins around the CDR3, the complete variable domain is ETGVTQSPTHLIKTRGQQVTLRCSSQSGHNTVSWYQQALGQGPQFIFQYYREEENGRGNFPPRFSGLQFPNYSSELNVNALELDDSALYLCASSLFGGNTEAFFGQGTRLTVV.